This T cell receptor beta chain appears in the sequencing data of a study of shared clonotypes between healthy human individuals. Study results and limitations: Generally, estimated richness proved larger in naive subsets than it did in memory subsets. Only blood was sampled, and tissue TCR repertoires likely differ from blood ones. How much donors shared clonotypes was expected to be affected by sequencing depth.

Per the authors' pipeline: Owing to the provision of junction-only sequences devoid of quality scores by immunoSEQ, filtering differed. The repertoire was sequenced with immunoSEQ multiplex PCR; TCRdb's copy has only in-frame clones and lacks some. Clone size and V and J calls were adopted from that table, with D and trimming inferred from the DNA. The table lists 2 million to 2.5 million clones, 93% of them singletons, with more than 0.35% in the top ten. V shed 3 bases and J shed 6 bases, with 11 bases lying between them. Germline V lookup: CDR1 LNHDA, CDR2 SQIVND (reference sequence). The CDR3 length is 13 residues. This clone showed up just once. What it binds is not known.

Sequences were obtained from naive CD4+ T cells from PBMCs. Subset: CD45RA+ positively selected. The chain joins TRBV19 to TRBJ1-2; maybe TRBD1 (6 bases). The sequence came from a man aged 18-30 years in good health. Some clones in this sample may be carry-over from other donors' samples. Here the CDR3 DNA reads TGTGCCAGTAGTATGAGGGGGGCGCATGGCTACACCTTC. This codes for CASSMRGAHGYTF.